The next 28 T cell receptor beta chains were all read from a single sample in a study of blood T cell repertoires in COVID-19. Method: immunoSEQ multiplex PCR; TCRdb's copy keeps in-frame clones and lacks some. The sample consists of around 19,000 clones, 87% of them appearing once. Sequences were obtained from peripheral blood. These receptors came from a human donor in a cohort sampled during active COVID-19. The donor label of this sample is uncertain.

CDR3: CASSQVGSGRKETQYF. The CDR3 DNA reads TGCGCCAGCAGCCAAGTTGGTAGCGGGAGAAAAGAGACCCAGTACTTC. The chain employs TRBV4-1 and TRBJ2-5; 9 nucleotides match TRBD2. The J segment lost 3 bases and the V segment lost 1 base, leaving 6 bases of the junction unmatched. This CDR3 spans 16 amino acids. CDR1 is MGHRA and CDR2 is YSYEKL in the germline V gene.

The chain is built from TRBV5-1 and TRBJ2-1; TRBD2 might be the D (7 bases). The CDR3 spans 15 residues. CDR1 and CDR2 from the germline V gene are SGHRS and YFSETQ. Between the trimmed V and J ends, which lost 0 bases and 9 bases, there was a span of 16 bases. DNA of the CDR3: TGCGCCAGCAGCTTGGGAGTTGGGGGGGCGTTTGAGCAGTTCTTC. Its protein is CASSLGVGGAFEQFF.

V gene TRBV27 combines with J gene TRBJ2-7, with 9 bases that match TRBD1. Germline CDR1 reads MNHEY; CDR2 reads SMNVEV (reference sequence). CDR3 length: 15 residues. With 5 bases clipped from V and 2 bases from J, the junction kept 7 bases outside the gene matches. The CDR3 sequence is CASSLYRGLTYEQYF. CDR3 DNA sequence: TGTGCCAGCAGTCTCTACAGGGGGCTGACCTACGAGCAGTACTTC.

The count of this clone is one. This chain links TRBV25-1 with TRBJ1-5; TRBD1 might be the D (6 bases). Trimming removed 1 base from V and 5 bases from J, with 9 bases in between. This CDR3 has 14 residues. Per the germline V gene, CDR1 is MGHDK and CDR2 is SYGVNS. The CDR3 sequence is CASSEWAGDQPQHF. CDR3 nucleotides: TGTGCCAGCAGTGAATGGGCAGGGGATCAGCCCCAGCATTTT.

The V call is TRBV28, the J call TRBJ1-1; the match to TRBD1 covers 9 bases. Germline CDR1 is MDHEN and CDR2 is SYDVKM. After removal of 6 bases from V and 5 bases from J, the junction contained 7 bases not matched to a gene. The CDR3 loop spans 14 amino acids. DNA for the CDR3: TGTGCCAGCAGCGAACAGGGGGCTAAGACTGAAGCTTTCTTT. Protein product: CASSEQGAKTEAFF.

J is TRBJ2-1 and V is TRBV5-1; 10 bases fit TRBD2. CDR1 is SGHRS, CDR2 YFSETQ, per germline. CDR3 length: 13 amino acids. The CDR3, as DNA: TGCGCTAGCGGGCTAGCGGGAGCTGATGAGCAGTTCTTC. Translated, it gives CASGLAGADEQFF.

The V gene is TRBV7-8, the J gene TRBJ2-7, with D perhaps TRBD2 (6 bases). The CDR3 totals 14 residues. V lost 0 bases, J lost 0 bases, and 6 bases lay in between. The germline V gene has CDR1 SGHVS and CDR2 FQNEAQ. In DNA form, the CDR3 reads TGTGCCAGCAGCTTAGCGGAGGGCTCCTACGAGCAGTACTTC. This codes for CASSLAEGSYEQYF.

The CDR3 spells CASSPRRGGFDYGYTF. DNA of the CDR3: TGTGCCAGCTCACCTCGACGGGGAGGGTTTGACTATGGCTACACCTTC. The V and J genes are TRBV18 and TRBJ1-2; the D is unclear. V dropped 3 bases and J dropped 3 bases, with 17 bases sitting between them. The germline V gene has CDR1 KGHSH and CDR2 LQKENI. The CDR3 totals 16 residues.

The V and J genes are TRBV21-1 and TRBJ1-1; the table's D call of TRBD1 was not tested on the DNA. TRBV21-1 is designated a pseudogene. The CDR3 has 14 amino acids. Written as DNA, the CDR3 is TGTGCCAGCAGCAGTCGGACAGGGGGGACTGAAGCTTTCTTT. It translates to CASSSRTGGTEAFF.

J is TRBJ2-2 and V is TRBV19; D is perhaps TRBD2 (5 bases). The length of the CDR3 is 14 residues. The germline CDR1 and CDR2 sequences are LNHDA and SQIVND (reference sequence). Trimming cost V 4 bases and J 1 base, with 7 bases left between them. Written as DNA, the CDR3 is TGTGCCAGTAGTACCGGGGAGAACACCGGGGAGCTGTTTTTT. It yields the protein CASSTGENTGELFF.

The chain has TRBV2 and TRBJ2-1, with TRBD2 matching 11 bases. The V gene end was trimmed by 6 bases and the J gene end by 3 bases; junction bases not matched to a gene: 4. Germline CDR1 is SNHLY and CDR2 is FYNNEI. This CDR3 contains 15 residues. The CDR3, as DNA: TGTGCCAGCAGCCGACTAGCGGGAAACTACAATGAGCAGTTCTTC. This codes for CASSRLAGNYNEQFF.

The chain links TRBV3-1 (or the pseudogene TRBV3-2) to TRBJ2-3; D perhaps matches TRBD2 (6 bases). The CDR3 is made up of 14 amino acids. Germline loops: CDR1 LGHDT, CDR2 YNNKEL (reference sequence). Trimming stripped 1 base from V and 8 bases from J, with 13 bases between. CDR3 sequence reads: CASSQALASSTQYF. DNA for the CDR3: TGTGCCAGCAGCCAAGCACTAGCTTCCAGTACGCAGTATTTT.

The V and J genes are TRBV5-1 and TRBJ2-2; D remains ambiguous. V was shortened by 4 bases and J by 4 bases, with 8 bases between the two germline ends. CDR1 SGHRS and CDR2 YFSETQ come from the germline V gene. The CDR3 length is 13 residues. CDR3 loop: CASSTDSTGELFF. In nucleotides, the CDR3 is TGCGCCAGCAGCACCGACTCCACCGGGGAGCTGTTTTTT. Filled out from reference TRBV5-1 and TRBJ2-2, the complete variable domain reads KAGVTQTPRYLIKTRGQQVTLSCSPISGHRSVSWYQQTPGQGLQFLFEYFSETQRNKGNFPGRFSGRQFSNSRSEMNVSTLELGDSALYLCASSTDSTGELFFGEGSRLTVL.

The chain combines TRBV12-1 with TRBJ2-1; the table's TRBD2 call for D was not verified on the DNA. TRBV12-1 is a recognized pseudogene. This CDR3 comprises 15 residues. The CDR3 coding sequence is TGTGCCAGCAGCCCGGGCGGGGGGGCCTGGGATGAGCAGTTCTTC. Its protein product is CASSPGGGAWDEQFF.

The gene calls are TRBV5-4 and TRBJ2-1, with 10 positions matching TRBD1. Germline CDR1 is SGHNT and CDR2 is YYREEE (reference sequence). The CDR3 totals 16 residues. Trimming at V came to 4 bases and at J to 6 bases, leaving 10 bases not matched to a gene. In DNA, the CDR3 is TGTGCCAGCAGCAGGTTTGACAGGGGGCTTGGCAATGAGCAGTTCTTC. This codes for CASSRFDRGLGNEQFF.

CDR3 bases: TGTGCCAGCAGGATGGGTGGGGGGAGCTCCTACGAGCAGTACTTC. Protein: CASRMGGGSSYEQYF. This chain uses TRBV28 with TRBJ2-7, with D perhaps matching TRBD2 (6 bases). The V and J ends lost 6 bases and 0 bases respectively, with 15 bases between them. Germline values: CDR1 MDHEN, CDR2 SYDVKM. The CDR3 has 15 residues. Full variable domain (remainder filled in from reference TRBV28 and TRBJ2-7): DVKVTQSSRYLVKRTGEKVFLECVQDMDHENMFWYRQDPGLGLRLIYFSYDVKMKEKGDIPEGYSVSREKKERFSLILESASTNQTSMYLCASRMGGGSSYEQYFGPGTRLTVT.

This chain joins TRBV10-3 and TRBJ2-3; D is perhaps TRBD1 (5 bases). V was pared by 8 bases and J by 0 bases, with 9 bases between. The CDR3 totals 13 residues. From germline, CDR1 is ENHRY and CDR2 SYGVKD. CDR3 in amino acids: CAIGAASTDTQYF. The DNA for the CDR3 is TGTGCCATCGGGGCGGCCAGCACAGATACGCAGTATTTT.

This chain connects TRBV19 to TRBJ1-2, with 7 bases identical to TRBD1. Germline V gives CDR1 LNHDA, CDR2 SQIVND (reference sequence). The CDR3 is 13 amino acids. After removal of 3 bases from V and 2 bases from J, the junction contained 0 bases not matched to a gene. The chain's CDR3 is CASSMTGNYGYTF. The CDR3 bases are TGTGCCAGTAGTATGACAGGGAACTATGGCTACACCTTC.

The chain has TRBV7-9 and TRBJ1-1; 7 nucleotides align to TRBD1. The CDR3 spans 14 residues. Germline CDR1 reads SEHNR; CDR2 reads FQNEAQ (reference sequence). Trimming removed 5 bases from V and 1 base from J; junction bases left unmatched: 4. The CDR3 protein is CASSPQGGNTEAFF. The CDR3 nucleotides read TGTGCCAGCAGCCCTCAGGGGGGGAACACTGAAGCTTTCTTT.

The chain couples TRBV11-1 to TRBJ2-2; D gene unclear. V was trimmed by 5 bases and J by 0 bases, leaving 10 bases between them. The CDR3 extends over 15 amino acids. Germline V lookup: CDR1 SGHAT, CDR2 FQDESV (reference sequence). The CDR3 loop reads CASSRLAANTGELFF. The CDR3 nucleotides are TGTGCCAGCAGCCGCCTGGCGGCGAACACCGGGGAGCTGTTTTTT.

This sequence joins TRBV2 and TRBJ1-4; 8 bases are a match to TRBD1. With V trimmed by 4 bases and J by 5 bases, 3 bases remained unmatched. The CDR3 length is 14 residues. Germline CDR1 SNHLY, CDR2 FYNNEI. CDR3 amino acids: CASSAGGLNEKLFF. The CDR3, as DNA: TGTGCCAGCAGTGCAGGGGGCCTGAATGAAAAACTGTTTTTT.

The DNA of the CDR3 is TGTGCCACCGGGGGGACTAGCCAAGAGACCCAGTACTTC. It yields the protein CATGGTSQETQYF. The chain uses TRBV12-3 or TRBV12-4 and TRBJ2-5; TRBD2 matches at 8 bases. The V and J ends lost 10 bases and 1 base, in that order; junction bases with no gene match: 5. This CDR3 contains 13 residues.

This chain links TRBV2 with TRBJ2-1, with 9 bases lining up with TRBD2. This CDR3 is 15 amino acids long. Germline CDR1 SNHLY, CDR2 FYNNEI. Trimming at V came to 9 bases and at J to 4 bases, leaving 10 bases not matched to a gene. CDR3 sequence: CASLALAGTYNEQFF. The CDR3 region has the DNA TGTGCCAGTTTGGCCCTAGCGGGAACTTACAATGAGCAGTTCTTC.

The rearrangement uses TRBV2 and TRBJ2-1, with D perhaps matching TRBD2 (7 bases). Germline V gives CDR1 SNHLY, CDR2 FYNNEI. The CDR3 extends over 13 amino acids. Between the trimmed V and J ends, which lost 3 bases and 13 bases, there was a span of 16 bases. CDR3 coding DNA: TGTGCCAGCAGTGAGGGGGACTACAGGGATCAGTTCTTC. It translates to CASSEGDYRDQFF.

V and J are TRBV24-1 and TRBJ2-3; 9 bases are shared with TRBD1. This CDR3 is 16 amino acids long. Germline lookup yields CDR1 KGHDR and CDR2 SFDVKD. The V and J ends lost 2 bases and 5 bases, in that order; junction bases with no gene match: 7. The CDR3 here is CATSDWGQGSGDTQYF. CDR3 nucleotide sequence: TGTGCCACCAGTGATTGGGGACAGGGCTCGGGAGATACGCAGTATTTT.

The chain combines TRBV10-1 with TRBJ1-1; 7 positions match TRBD1. Trimming cost V 3 bases and J 5 bases; bases outside gene matches: 6. Germline assignment: CDR1 WNHNN and CDR2 SYGVQD (reference sequence). This CDR3 has 14 residues. The CDR3 DNA is TGCGCCAGCAGTGATGACAGGGAGTTAACTGAAGCTTTCTTT. Protein: CASSDDRELTEAFF.

This clone was detected once. This chain joins TRBV24-1 and TRBJ2-3; the match to TRBD2 covers 11 bases. CDR1 and CDR2 from the germline V gene are KGHDR and SFDVKD. This CDR3 has 14 amino acids. The V segment lost 1 base and the J segment 11 bases; nucleotides outside the gene matches: 4. The CDR3 loop reads CATSDLLAGEVQYF. CDR3 nucleotide sequence: TGTGCCACCAGTGATTTACTAGCGGGAGAAGTGCAGTATTTT.

The chain is built from TRBV18 and TRBJ1-1, with 8 bases aligning to TRBD1. The CDR3 totals 15 residues. The J segment lost 0 bases and the V segment lost 2 bases, leaving 2 bases of the junction unmatched. From germline, CDR1 is KGHSH and CDR2 LQKENI. The CDR3 coding sequence is TGTGCCAGCTCACCAGGACAGGGCGTGAACACTGAAGCTTTCTTT. Its translation is CASSPGQGVNTEAFF.